The next 30 T cell receptor beta chains were all read from a single sample in a study of T cell responses to AZD1222 COVID-19 vaccine. Here immunoSEQ multiplex PCR was the method, and the copy in TCRdb shows in-frame clones only, minus some. The sample shows approximately 120,000 clones, 91% of them seen only once. Specimen: peripheral blood, collected on day 0 of AZD1222 vaccination. These receptors were obtained from an adult in good health.

V gene TRBV2 combines with J gene TRBJ1-2, with 11 bases lining up with TRBD1. Trimming cost V 6 bases and J 3 bases; bases outside gene matches: 6. Germline lookup yields CDR1 SNHLY and CDR2 FYNNEI. The CDR3 runs to 15 residues. CDR3 coding DNA: TGTGCCAGCAGAGGACAGGGGGCATCTTACTATGGCTACACCTTC. Translated: CASRGQGASYYGYTF.

The chain employs TRBV4-3 and TRBJ2-3; unclear D gene. CDR1 LGHNA and CDR2 YSLEER come from the germline V gene. Between the trimmed V and J ends, which lost 1 base and 5 bases, there was a span of 13 bases. The CDR3 spans 15 residues. CDR3: CASSQAGLFGDTQYF. CDR3 coding DNA: TGCGCCAGCAGCCAAGCGGGCCTTTTCGGAGATACGCAGTATTTT.

The J gene is TRBJ1-5, the V gene TRBV9; D is perhaps TRBD1 (6 bases). The CDR3 sequence is 11 residues long. Trimming removed 7 bases from V and 4 bases from J, with 6 bases in between. From germline, CDR1 is SGDLS and CDR2 YYNGEE. CDR3 sequence reads: CASGTNQPQHF. CDR3 nucleotides: TGTGCCAGCGGGACAAATCAGCCCCAGCATTTT.

CDR3 in DNA: TGTGCCAGCAGCTACCAAGACAGGGAGATGACTGAAGCTTTCTTT. Translation: CASSYQDREMTEAFF. This chain links TRBV12-1 with TRBJ1-1; the table's D call TRBD1 went unverified against the DNA. TRBV12-1 is a documented pseudogene. This CDR3 is built from 15 residues.

The rearrangement links TRBV19 to TRBJ1-3; 7 bases map to TRBD1. Germline CDR1 is LNHDA and CDR2 is SQIVND (reference sequence). V trimming: 5 bases; J trimming: 0 bases; junction bases outside the gene matches: 7. This CDR3 region has 16 residues. The CDR3 DNA reads TGTGCCAGTAGTCCTTGGACAGGCCCCTCTGGAAACACCATATATTTT. Amino acids: CASSPWTGPSGNTIYF.

This sequence joins TRBV7-2 and TRBJ2-4; 9 bases fit TRBD2. The CDR3 extends over 15 amino acids. Germline V CDR1 and CDR2: SGHTA, FQGNSA. Trimming at V came to 2 bases and at J to 2 bases, leaving 1 base not matched to a gene. The CDR3 protein is CASSLTSGPKNIQYF. In DNA, the CDR3 is TGTGCCAGCAGCTTAACTAGCGGGCCCAAAAACATTCAGTACTTC.

The rearrangement uses TRBV19 and TRBJ1-3, with a weak D call TRBD1 (6 bases). V lost 4 bases and J 5 bases, leaving 18 bases between the germline ends. The CDR3 loop spans 16 amino acids. CDR1 is LNHDA and CDR2 is SQIVND in the germline V gene (reference sequence). The CDR3 spells CASSTQGQGERNTIYF. CDR3 nucleotide sequence: TGTGCCAGTAGTACGCAGGGACAAGGAGAACGAAACACCATATATTTT.

The chain joins TRBV3-1 (or the pseudogene TRBV3-2) to TRBJ2-3; 11 bases match TRBD2. The CDR3 length is 16 residues. Germline-derived CDR1 and CDR2 are LGHDT and YNNKEL (reference sequence). V was clipped by 2 bases and J by 5 bases; unmatched bases: 6. The CDR3 DNA follows: TGTGCCAGCAGCCAATTTAGCGGGGGGGCAGGAGATACGCAGTATTTT. Translating it yields CASSQFSGGAGDTQYF.

The J gene is TRBJ2-4, the V gene TRBV18; D remains ambiguous. The CDR3 is 15 amino acids. Germline CDR1 and CDR2: KGHSH and LQKENI. V gave up 3 bases and J gave up 0 bases, with 9 bases separating them. The CDR3 region is CASSPTAVAKNIQYF. The CDR3 region has the DNA TGTGCCAGCTCACCCACGGCTGTAGCCAAAAACATTCAGTACTTC.

The chain uses TRBV4-3 and TRBJ1-3; D ambiguous. The V end was cut by 0 bases, the J end by 4 bases, with 10 bases between. The CDR3 spans 15 residues. Germline V gene sequence: CDR1 LGHNA, CDR2 YSLEER. For the CDR3, the DNA is TGCGCCAGCAGCCAAGATAGCAGTAGGGGAAACACCATATATTTT. Its protein product is CASSQDSSRGNTIYF.

CDR3 nucleotide sequence: TGCGCCAGCAGCTTTAAGGAGGGGACAGACACTGGAAACACCATATATTTT. This codes for CASSFKEGTDTGNTIYF. The J gene is TRBJ1-3, the V gene TRBV5-1, with 7 bases aligning to TRBD1. V lost 2 bases to trimming and J lost 2 bases; unmatched junction nucleotides: 10. Germline V CDR1 and CDR2: SGHRS, YFSETQ. The CDR3 extends over 17 amino acids.

The rearrangement joins TRBV12-3 or TRBV12-4 to TRBJ1-5; D ambiguous. With 5 bases removed from V and 1 base from J, the gap between germline ends came to 6 bases. CDR3 length equals 13 residues. The CDR3: CASSPGSNQPQHF. The CDR3 bases are TGTGCCAGCAGTCCGGGGAGCAATCAGCCCCAGCATTTT.

The rearrangement uses TRBV5-1 and TRBJ2-2; tentatively, D is TRBD2 (7 bases). Germline V gene data show CDR1 as SGHRS and CDR2 as YFSETQ. The CDR3 runs to 13 residues. V was clipped by 8 bases and J by 6 bases, with 14 bases between them. DNA of the CDR3: TGCGCCAGTCGGGGGGCAGCGGCCGGGGAGCTGTTTTTT. Amino acids: CASRGAAAGELFF.

V gene TRBV20-1 combines with J gene TRBJ1-1; D is undetermined. V was pared by 4 bases and J by 4 bases, with 4 bases between. Germline loops: CDR1 DFQATT, CDR2 SNEGSKA (reference sequence). CDR3 length: 10 residues. In DNA form, the CDR3 reads TGCAGTGCTATTACCACTGAAGCTTTCTTT. This sequence encodes CSAITTEAFF.

The chain recombines TRBV6-2 or TRBV6-3 with TRBJ2-7; possibly TRBD2 for D (6 bases). This CDR3 is built from 14 residues. Germline CDR1 and CDR2: MNHEY and SVGEGT. The germline V and J ends were trimmed by 4 bases and 0 bases, with 10 bases remaining between them. CDR3 in amino acids: CASSFSGASYEQYF. The CDR3 nucleotides are TGTGCCAGCAGTTTTTCGGGAGCCTCCTACGAGCAGTACTTC.

This clone occurred once. V usage is TRBV9 and J usage is TRBJ2-3; D is unclear. Germline V lookup: CDR1 SGDLS, CDR2 YYNGEE. This CDR3 contains 15 residues. V was clipped by 0 bases and J by 2 bases, with 10 bases between them. DNA for the CDR3: TGTGCCAGCAGCGTAGTAGGCAGACCCACAGATACGCAGTATTTT. This translates into CASSVVGRPTDTQYF.

This chain connects TRBV6-5 to TRBJ2-3; TRBD1 aligns across 8 bases. The CDR3 totals 15 residues. Germline V gives CDR1 MNHEY, CDR2 SVGAGI. The V segment lost 5 bases and the J segment 4 bases; nucleotides outside the gene matches: 8. The CDR3 region is CASSHTGGPSDTQYF. The CDR3 DNA follows: TGTGCCAGCAGTCACACAGGGGGACCGTCAGATACGCAGTATTTT.

V usage is TRBV10-1 and J usage is TRBJ2-2; D ambiguous. This CDR3 is 13 amino acids long. Trimming removed 2 bases from V and 7 bases from J, with 8 bases in between. Germline V gives CDR1 WNHNN, CDR2 SYGVQD (reference sequence). The CDR3 is CASSEGDDGELFF. The DNA of the CDR3 is TGCGCCAGCAGTGAGGGGGATGACGGGGAGCTGTTTTTT.

CDR3 sequence reads: CASSASQGNSPLHF. The CDR3 coding sequence is TGTGCCAGCAGCGCTTCACAGGGGAATTCACCCCTCCACTTT. The chain couples TRBV9 to TRBJ1-6; 7 bases map to TRBD1. Germline assignment: CDR1 SGDLS and CDR2 YYNGEE. CDR3 length: 14 residues. Germline trimming cut 3 bases from V and 7 bases from J; bases unmatched to any gene: 4.

The rearrangement joins TRBV7-9 to TRBJ1-6; TRBD1 matches at 7 bases. The V gene end was trimmed by 5 bases and the J gene end by 7 bases; junction bases not matched to a gene: 5. The germline gives CDR1 SEHNR, CDR2 FQNEAQ (reference sequence). The CDR3 consists of 14 residues. DNA of the CDR3: TGTGCCAGCAGCCCAGGGACAGCAAATTCACCCCTCCACTTT. It encodes CASSPGTANSPLHF. The complete variable domain, with remaining parts taken from reference TRBV7-9 and TRBJ1-6, reads DTGVSQNPRHKITKRGQNVTFRCDPISEHNRLYWYRQTLGQGPEFLTYFQNEAQLEKSRLLSDRFSAERPKGSFSTLEIQRTEQGDSAMYLCASSPGTANSPLHFGNGTRLTVT.

The rearrangement links TRBV7-2 to TRBJ2-1; TRBD2 matches 8 bases. Germline V gene lookup returns CDR1 SGHTA and CDR2 FQGNSA. CDR3 size: 15 residues. The V and J ends lost 8 bases and 4 bases, in that order; junction bases with no gene match: 10. CDR3 in amino acids: CASAWSGGQYNEQFF. In DNA form, the CDR3 reads TGTGCCAGCGCGTGGTCGGGGGGGCAATACAATGAGCAGTTCTTC.

The chain recombines TRBV25-1 with TRBJ1-5, with a tentative D call TRBD1 (6 bases). The germline V gene encodes CDR1 MGHDK and CDR2 SYGVNS. Trimming removed 4 bases from V and 7 bases from J, with 11 bases in between. The CDR3 sequence is 13 residues long. The DNA for the CDR3 is TGTGCCAGCAGTGTAGGGGGGAAGCAGCCCCAGCATTTT. It encodes CASSVGGKQPQHF.

The V gene is TRBV7-8, the J gene TRBJ1-5, with D unclear. CDR3 length equals 16 residues. Per germline, CDR1 SGHVS and CDR2 FQNEAQ. The V and J ends lost 5 bases and 2 bases respectively, with 16 bases between them. The chain's CDR3 is CASSALIIQGNQPQHF. CDR3 sequence (DNA): TGTGCCAGCAGCGCACTAATAATCCAGGGCAATCAGCCCCAGCATTTT. Full variable domain (remainder filled in from reference TRBV7-8 and TRBJ1-5): GAGVSQSPRYKVAKRGQDVALRCDPISGHVSLFWYQQALGQGPEFLTYFQNEAQLDKSGLPSDRFFAERPEGSVSTLKIQRTQQEDSAVYLCASSALIIQGNQPQHFGDGTRLSIL.

The V call is TRBV6-2 or TRBV6-3, the J call TRBJ1-1, with D tentatively TRBD1 (6 bases). This CDR3 has 15 residues. Per germline, CDR1 MNHEY and CDR2 SVGEGT. Trimming took 6 bases from V and 5 from J, leaving 19 bases between them. CDR3 protein: CASSPGGGWGTEAFF. In DNA form, the CDR3 reads TGTGCCAGCAGCCCCGGGGGGGGCTGGGGGACTGAAGCTTTCTTT.

The V call is TRBV7-9, the J call TRBJ1-4, with D possibly being TRBD1 (5 bases). There are 14 residues in the CDR3. Germline CDR1 reads SEHNR; CDR2 reads FQNEAQ (reference sequence). The V end lost 3 bases, the J end lost 6 bases, and 11 bases lay between the germline ends. The CDR3 DNA reads as TGTGCCAGCAGCTTGGCAGGGAGTCATGAAAAACTGTTTTTT. Amino acids: CASSLAGSHEKLFF.

This chain uses TRBV9 with TRBJ2-3; D may be TRBD1 (7 bases). The CDR3 extends over 16 amino acids. Trimming cost V 4 bases and J 2 bases, with 17 bases left between them. Germline CDR1 SGDLS, CDR2 YYNGEE. CDR3 nucleotides: TGTGCCAGCAGCCCCAGGGGGGTAGTCTACACAGATACGCAGTATTTT. Encoded protein: CASSPRGVVYTDTQYF. Looking up the rest from reference TRBV9 and TRBJ2-3 gives the full variable domain: DSGVTQTPKHLITATGQRVTLRCSPRSGDLSVYWYQQSLDQGLQFLIQYYNGEERAKGNILERFSAQQFPDLHSELNLSSLELGDSALYFCASSPRGVVYTDTQYFGPGTRLTVL.

This clone was detected once. The rearrangement uses TRBV6-4 and TRBJ1-4; D call uncertain. Trimming pared 2 bases from V and 5 bases from J, leaving 6 bases between. In germline, CDR1 is MRHNA, CDR2 SNTAGT. There are 13 residues in the CDR3. This CDR3 is CASSDRENEKLFF. CDR3 bases: TGTGCCAGCAGTGACAGGGAGAATGAAAAACTGTTTTTT.

The chain uses TRBV4-2 and TRBJ1-6, with 7 bases that match TRBD1. The CDR3 extends over 16 amino acids. Per the germline V gene, CDR1 is LGHNA and CDR2 is YNFKEQ. Trimming at V came to 0 bases and at J to 9 bases, leaving 8 bases not matched to a gene. CDR3 in amino acids: CASSQEITAGGSPLHF. The DNA for the CDR3 is TGTGCCAGCAGCCAAGAGATAACCGCAGGGGGTTCACCCCTCCACTTT.

The J gene is TRBJ1-5, the V gene TRBV28; 10 bases agree with TRBD1. The germline V gene has CDR1 MDHEN and CDR2 SYDVKM. The CDR3 consists of 17 residues. Trimming removed 6 bases from V and 4 bases from J; junction bases left unmatched: 12. In DNA form, the CDR3 reads TGTGCCAGCAGCATGACAGGGGGCCAGACCTTTAATCAGCCCCAGCATTTT. This gives the protein CASSMTGGQTFNQPQHF. The entire variable domain, with the rest obtained from reference TRBV28 and TRBJ1-5, is as follows: DVKVTQSSRYLVKRTGEKVFLECVQDMDHENMFWYRQDPGLGLRLIYFSYDVKMKEKGDIPEGYSVSREKKERFSLILESASTNQTSMYLCASSMTGGQTFNQPQHFGDGTRLSIL.

The J gene is TRBJ2-7, the V gene TRBV5-4; a weak D match, TRBD1 (7 bases). V lost 4 bases and J lost 2, with 16 bases in between. The CDR3 totals 15 residues. Germline-derived CDR1 and CDR2 are SGHNT and YYREEE (reference sequence). Written as DNA, the CDR3 is TGTGCCAGCAGCGGAGGGACAGTAACCACCTACGAGCAGTACTTC. Its protein product is CASSGGTVTTYEQYF.